Following are 2 T cell receptor beta chains from one sample sequenced in a study of OX40 agonist ivuxolimab in advanced cancers. Measured with immunoSEQ multiplex PCR; TCRdb has only the in-frame clones, and not every one. Here the sample spans approximately 82,000 clones, approximately 87% being singletons. This sample comprised CD4+ or CD8+ T cells sorted from blood, obtained in a trial of the OX40 agonist ivuxolimab. Every receptor here comes from an adult with an advanced solid tumor such as melanoma, head and neck, liver or kidney cancer.

This chain joins TRBV4-1 and TRBJ1-4, with D unclear. CDR1 and CDR2 from the germline V gene are MGHRA and YSYEKL. This CDR3 contains 13 residues. The germline V and J ends were trimmed by 0 bases and 8 bases, with 7 bases remaining between them. The DNA for the CDR3 is TGCGCCAGCAGCCAAGATTCGGGGGAAAAACTGTTTTTT. Protein sequence: CASSQDSGEKLFF.

The V and J genes are TRBV10-3 and TRBJ1-2, with TRBD1 as a possible D gene (5 bases). Per the germline V gene, CDR1 is ENHRY and CDR2 is SYGVKD. The V and J ends lost 0 bases and 4 bases respectively, with 15 bases between them. This CDR3 region has 16 residues. CDR3 sequence (DNA): TGTGCCATCAGTGAGTCATCGCCGAGGGGACTCTATGGCTACACCTTC. This encodes CAISESSPRGLYGYTF.